Shown below are 22 T cell receptor beta chains from a single sample sequenced in a study of T cells in localized non-small cell lung cancer. Sequencing used immunoSEQ multiplex PCR; TCRdb keeps in-frame clones, though not all of them. The sample has tens of thousands of clones; about 92% are singletons. Sequencing used peripheral blood, obtained before any cancer treatment. These receptors were obtained from a female donor at least 60 years old with stage I lung adenocarcinoma.

A single count supports this clone. The rearrangement uses TRBV2 and TRBJ2-2; 7 bases match TRBD1. The CDR3 runs 15 residues. V gave up 4 bases and J gave up 1 base; unmatched junction bases: 3. The germline gives CDR1 SNHLY, CDR2 FYNNEI. The CDR3 protein is CASSASGGNTGELFF. The CDR3 nucleotides are TGTGCCAGCAGTGCGTCAGGGGGGAACACCGGGGAGCTGTTTTTT.

The rearrangement joins TRBV19 to TRBJ2-5, with 10 bases aligning to TRBD2. CDR1 and CDR2 (germline): LNHDA, SQIVND (reference sequence). Trimming removed 7 bases from V and 5 bases from J; junction bases left unmatched: 7. CDR3 size: 14 residues. The CDR3 DNA sequence: TGTGCCAGTAAAATAGCGGGGGGCAGGGAGACCCAGTACTTC. Protein sequence: CASKIAGGRETQYF.

The genes are TRBV11-2 and TRBJ2-7; D perhaps matches TRBD1 (6 bases). Trimming pared 5 bases from V and 6 bases from J, leaving 20 bases between. Germline CDR1 SGHAT, CDR2 FQNNGV. This CDR3 comprises 15 residues. The CDR3: CASSLFPSGHSEQYF. The CDR3 nucleotides read TGTGCCAGCAGCCTCTTCCCATCGGGACATAGCGAGCAGTACTTC.

A single count supports this clone. The chain uses TRBV11-3 and TRBJ2-3; TRBD1 matches 9 bases. Trimming removed 4 bases from V and 2 bases from J; junction bases left unmatched: 7. Germline V gives CDR1 SGHNT, CDR2 YENEEA. This CDR3 has 16 residues. The CDR3 sequence: CASSSRTGDNTDTQYF. The CDR3 DNA is TGTGCCAGCAGCTCCCGGACAGGGGATAACACAGATACGCAGTATTTT. The variable domain in full, with the rest retrieved from reference TRBV11-3 and TRBJ2-3, is EAGVVQSPRYKIIEKKQPVAFWCNPISGHNTLYWYLQNLGQGPELLIRYENEEAVDDSQLPKDRFSAERLKGVDSTLKIQPAELGDSAVYLCASSSRTGDNTDTQYFGPGTRLTVL.

The chain carries TRBV28 and TRBJ2-5, with D maybe TRBD1 (6 bases). Trimming removed 8 bases at V and 4 bases at J, with 20 bases between. The CDR3 contains 15 residues. CDR1 MDHEN and CDR2 SYDVKM come from the germline V gene. The CDR3 DNA sequence: TGTGCCAGCTCTCAAACCCTAGCAGGGGCAGAGACCCAGTACTTC. It is translated as CASSQTLAGAETQYF.

This chain uses TRBV29-1 with TRBJ1-3, with unresolved D. Between the trimmed V and J ends, which lost 6 bases and 0 bases, there was a span of 21 bases. CDR1 is SQVTM and CDR2 is ANQGSEA in the germline V gene. The CDR3 is 17 residues long. The CDR3 spells CSVRHLAEAHSGNTIYF. In DNA, the CDR3 is TGCAGCGTCCGCCACCTCGCGGAGGCCCACTCTGGAAACACCATATATTTT. Supplemented by reference TRBV29-1 and TRBJ1-3, the full variable domain reads SAVISQKPSRDICQRGTSLTIQCQVDSQVTMMFWYRQQPGQSLTLIATANQGSEATYESGFVIDKFPISRPNLTFSTLTVSNMSPEDSSIYLCSVRHLAEAHSGNTIYFGEGSWLTVV.

This clone was seen once. The gene calls are TRBV6-5 and TRBJ1-1; tentative D call: TRBD1 (5 bases). From germline, CDR1 is MNHEY and CDR2 SVGAGI. The CDR3 sequence is 13 residues long. Between the trimmed V and J ends, which lost 9 bases and 0 bases, there was a span of 11 bases. CDR3 region: CASRRDLNTEAFF. The CDR3 DNA reads as TGTGCCAGTCGCAGGGATCTGAACACTGAAGCTTTCTTT.

The J gene is TRBJ1-1, the V gene TRBV7-8, with D unclear. This CDR3 is 14 amino acids long. The germline V gene has CDR1 SGHVS and CDR2 FQNEAQ. V gave up 4 bases and J gave up 1 base, with 10 bases separating them. CDR3 in amino acids: CASSSQPGNTEAFF. The CDR3 bases are TGTGCCAGCAGCTCCCAACCGGGGAACACTGAAGCTTTCTTT.

This clone has more than one count but fewer than ten. This chain links TRBV6-1 with TRBJ1-5; D ambiguous. CDR1 and CDR2 from the germline V gene are MNHNS and SASEGT. Trimming removed 3 bases from V and 9 bases from J, with 6 bases in between. This CDR3 is built from 11 residues. The CDR3 coding sequence is TGTGCCAGCAGTGATTGGGGGCCCCAGCATTTT. Residues: CASSDWGPQHF.

The V gene is TRBV5-1, the J gene TRBJ2-2; the match to TRBD2 covers 9 bases. Looked up from germline, CDR1 is SGHRS and CDR2 is YFSETQ. With 7 bases clipped from V and 1 base from J, the junction kept 8 bases outside the gene matches. This CDR3 spans 16 amino acids. In nucleotides, the CDR3 is TGCGCCAGCGGATTAGCGGGGGCCCAGAACACCGGGGAGCTGTTTTTT. It is translated as CASGLAGAQNTGELFF. Full variable domain (outside the CDR3, taken from reference TRBV5-1 and TRBJ2-2): KAGVTQTPRYLIKTRGQQVTLSCSPISGHRSVSWYQQTPGQGLQFLFEYFSETQRNKGNFPGRFSGRQFSNSRSEMNVSTLELGDSALYLCASGLAGAQNTGELFFGEGSRLTVL.

This clone showed up just once. V gene TRBV29-1 combines with J gene TRBJ1-3; tentatively, D is TRBD1 (6 bases). The CDR3 is made up of 13 amino acids. Trimming pared 7 bases from V and 3 bases from J, leaving 13 bases between. In germline, CDR1 is SQVTM, CDR2 ANQGSEA. CDR3 bases: TGCAGCGCCGACACAGGGAATGGAAACACCATATATTTT. Protein: CSADTGNGNTIYF. The entire variable domain, with the rest obtained from reference TRBV29-1 and TRBJ1-3, is as follows: SAVISQKPSRDICQRGTSLTIQCQVDSQVTMMFWYRQQPGQSLTLIATANQGSEATYESGFVIDKFPISRPNLTFSTLTVSNMSPEDSSIYLCSADTGNGNTIYFGEGSWLTVV.

The chain is built from TRBV5-6 and TRBJ1-1, with TRBD1 as a possible D gene (5 bases). CDR1 is SGHDT and CDR2 is YYEEEE in the germline V gene. CDR3 size: 15 residues. Between the trimmed V and J ends, which lost 6 bases and 4 bases, there was a span of 19 bases. The CDR3: CASKLGRPRGTEAFF. CDR3 coding DNA: TGTGCCAGCAAACTCGGACGCCCGAGGGGCACTGAAGCTTTCTTT.

The rearrangement uses TRBV5-4 and TRBJ1-5; maybe TRBD1 (6 bases). V lost 4 bases to trimming and J lost 12 bases, with 20 bases between them. The germline V gene has CDR1 SGHNT and CDR2 YYREEE (reference sequence). The CDR3 contains 14 residues. CDR3: CASSPGTGTSGQHF. DNA of the CDR3: TGTGCCAGCAGCCCAGGTACCGGGACAAGCGGCCAGCATTTT. Based on the CDR3 plus reference TRBV5-4 and TRBJ1-5, the full variable domain is ETGVTQSPTHLIKTRGQQVTLRCSSQSGHNTVSWYQQALGQGPQFIFQYYREEENGRGNFPPRFSGLQFPNYSSELNVNALELDDSALYLCASSPGTGTSGQHFGDGTRLSIL.

CDR3 loop: CSVAGTGGGGPQHF. As DNA, the CDR3 is TGCAGCGTTGCCGGGACAGGGGGGGGAGGGCCCCAGCATTTT. The rearrangement joins TRBV29-1 to TRBJ1-5; 11 positions match TRBD1. J was trimmed by 9 bases and V by 4 bases; bases with no gene match: 8. The CDR3 is 14 amino acids. Germline CDR1 is SQVTM and CDR2 is ANQGSEA. The whole variable domain, filled in from reference TRBV29-1 and TRBJ1-5, reads SAVISQKPSRDICQRGTSLTIQCQVDSQVTMMFWYRQQPGQSLTLIATANQGSEATYESGFVIDKFPISRPNLTFSTLTVSNMSPEDSSIYLCSVAGTGGGGPQHFGDGTRLSIL.

The chain recombines TRBV15 with TRBJ1-5; D uncertain. V was clipped by 5 bases and J by 6 bases, with 20 bases between them. Looked up from germline, CDR1 is LNHNV and CDR2 is YYDKDF (reference sequence). The CDR3 has 16 residues. In DNA form, the CDR3 reads TGTGCCACCAGCGTTATACAGCTTATCCAAACTCAGCCCCAGCATTTT. Protein sequence: CATSVIQLIQTQPQHF.

The chain uses TRBV7-9 and TRBJ2-3; D unresolved. This CDR3 has 12 residues. Trimming pared 5 bases from V and 2 bases from J, leaving 5 bases between. Germline V gene sequence: CDR1 SEHNR, CDR2 FQNEAQ (reference sequence). CDR3 protein: CASSPITDTQYF. In DNA form, the CDR3 reads TGTGCCAGCAGCCCAATCACAGATACGCAGTATTTT. Supplemented by reference TRBV7-9 and TRBJ2-3, the full variable domain reads DTGVSQNPRHKITKRGQNVTFRCDPISEHNRLYWYRQTLGQGPEFLTYFQNEAQLEKSRLLSDRFSAERPKGSFSTLEIQRTEQGDSAMYLCASSPITDTQYFGPGTRLTVL.

This clone was found once. V gene TRBV9 combines with J gene TRBJ2-7; 9 positions match TRBD2. V trimming: 0 bases; J trimming: 3 bases; junction bases outside the gene matches: 1. Per the germline V gene, CDR1 is SGDLS and CDR2 is YYNGEE. CDR3 length: 14 amino acids. This CDR3 reads CASSVDSGGYEQYF. Here the CDR3 DNA reads TGTGCCAGCAGCGTAGATAGCGGGGGCTACGAGCAGTACTTC.

This chain joins TRBV5-6 and TRBJ2-2; D gene ambiguous. The CDR3 totals 14 residues. Germline V gives CDR1 SGHDT, CDR2 YYEEEE. With 0 bases removed from V and 4 bases from J, the gap between germline ends came to 7 bases. The CDR3 region has the DNA TGTGCCAGCAGCTTGGATCAAGGCACCGGGGAGCTGTTTTTT. Its protein is CASSLDQGTGELFF.

The chain couples TRBV6-6 to TRBJ2-7; TRBD1 matches 7 bases. The CDR3 is 14 residues long. After removal of 6 bases from V and 1 base from J, the junction contained 6 bases not matched to a gene. In germline, CDR1 is MNHNY, CDR2 SVGAGI (reference sequence). The CDR3, as DNA: TGTGCCAGCAGGGGACAGTCTTTATCCTACGAGCAGTACTTC. This codes for CASRGQSLSYEQYF.

The J gene is TRBJ1-2, the V gene TRBV2; no clear D. V gave up 11 bases and J gave up 4 bases, with 11 bases separating them. Germline assignment: CDR1 SNHLY and CDR2 FYNNEI. This CDR3 contains 11 residues. The CDR3 loop reads CAGAQLYGYTF. CDR3 sequence (DNA): TGTGCCGGCGCCCAGCTCTATGGCTACACCTTC. Complete variable domain (other parts from reference TRBV2 and TRBJ1-2): EPEVTQTPSHQVTQMGQEVILRCVPISNHLYFYWYRQILGQKVEFLVSFYNNEISEKSEIFDDQFSVERPDGSNFTLKIRSTKLEDSAMYFCAGAQLYGYTFGSGTRLTVV.

This clone is a singleton in its sample. This chain connects TRBV2 to TRBJ1-2, with 9 bases matching TRBD1. Unmatched junction bases numbered 7, after V lost 8 bases and J lost 6 bases. From germline, CDR1 is SNHLY and CDR2 FYNNEI. This CDR3 comprises 13 residues. CDR3 coding DNA: TGTGCCAGCGGGGGACAGGGAAGAGATGGCTACACCTTC. Protein: CASGGQGRDGYTF.

This sequence joins TRBV5-1 and TRBJ1-4; TRBD1 matches at 9 bases. This CDR3 contains 15 residues. V was pared by 0 bases and J by 5 bases, with 2 bases of the junction left unmatched. In germline, CDR1 is SGHRS, CDR2 YFSETQ. The chain's CDR3 is CASSLAGTGNEKLFF. In DNA form, the CDR3 reads TGCGCCAGCAGCTTGGCTGGGACAGGGAATGAAAAACTGTTTTTT.